These 24 T cell receptor beta chains originate from one sample sequenced in a study of blood T cell repertoires in COVID-19. Using immunoSEQ multiplex PCR, the repertoire was profiled, and TCRdb retains in-frame clones only, with some absent. This sample carries 55,000 to 70,000 clones, 87% of them seen once, and the ten largest clones take around 3.5%. The sample was peripheral blood. These receptors originate from a woman in her forties or fifties with COVID-19, enrolled during active disease.

The chain recombines TRBV18 with TRBJ2-6; the D gene is possibly TRBD2 (6 bases). Germline lookup yields CDR1 KGHSH and CDR2 LQKENI. This CDR3 has 17 amino acids. With 3 bases removed from V and 2 bases from J, the gap between germline ends came to 14 bases. The chain's CDR3 is CASSPRRDGTGANVLTF. DNA for the CDR3: TGTGCCAGCTCACCGAGGAGGGACGGCACTGGGGCCAACGTCCTGACTTTC.

The genes are TRBV28 and TRBJ1-4; a weak D match, TRBD1 (6 bases). Germline loops: CDR1 MDHEN, CDR2 SYDVKM. The ends were cut back, 6 bases at V and 8 bases at J, with 19 bases in the middle. The CDR3 totals 15 residues. The CDR3, as DNA: TGTGCCAGCAGCCCCGGTGGGCAGGGGCTCGAAAAACTGTTTTTT. Translation: CASSPGGQGLEKLFF.

V usage is TRBV7-3 and J usage is TRBJ1-4; TRBD1 matches 7 bases. Germline loops: CDR1 SGHTA, CDR2 FQGTGA. The CDR3 consists of 16 residues. V shed 5 bases and J 7 bases; nucleotides not matched to a gene: 13. The CDR3 reads CASSPSGGRNPEKLFF. The CDR3 nucleotides read TGTGCCAGCAGCCCCTCAGGGGGACGGAACCCTGAAAAACTGTTTTTT. Variable domain in full (rest from reference TRBV7-3 and TRBJ1-4): GAGVSQTPSNKVTEKGKYVELRCDPISGHTALYWYRQSLGQGPEFLIYFQGTGAADDSGLPNDRFFAVRPEGSVSTLKIQRTERGDSAVYLCASSPSGGRNPEKLFFGSGTQLSVL.

The chain has TRBV6-5 and TRBJ1-6; D perhaps matches TRBD1 (5 bases). The V gene's germline CDR1 is MNHEY and CDR2 SVGAGI. This CDR3 is 14 amino acids long. The germline V and J ends were trimmed by 7 bases and 10 bases, with 17 bases remaining between them. CDR3 in amino acids: CASKIGTGWSPLHF. In DNA form, the CDR3 reads TGTGCCAGCAAAATAGGCACAGGTTGGTCACCCCTCCACTTT.

This chain joins TRBV5-1 and TRBJ2-3; a weak D match, TRBD2 (6 bases). V dropped 1 base and J dropped 4 bases, with 13 bases sitting between them. CDR1 SGHRS and CDR2 YFSETQ come from the germline V gene. This CDR3 comprises 15 residues. As DNA, the CDR3 is TGCGCCAGCAGCTTGATATCTACGGGGGCAGATACGCAGTATTTT. Its translation is CASSLISTGADTQYF.

There are a few counts of this clone. The V and J genes are TRBV2 and TRBJ1-2; 7 positions match TRBD1. The CDR3 covers 14 residues. V gave up 4 bases and J gave up 0 bases; unmatched junction bases: 2. CDR1 is SNHLY and CDR2 is FYNNEI in the germline V gene. The CDR3 DNA follows: TGTGCCAGCAGTGCAGGGACAGCTAACTATGGCTACACCTTC. This codes for CASSAGTANYGYTF.

This rearrangement joins TRBV28 to TRBJ2-2; D perhaps matches TRBD2 (7 bases). The CDR3 is made up of 15 amino acids. The V end was cut by 4 bases, the J end by 1 base, with 10 bases between. Germline V gene lookup returns CDR1 MDHEN and CDR2 SYDVKM. The CDR3 reads CASSWGGLNTGELFF. CDR3 nucleotides: TGTGCCAGCAGTTGGGGGGGCCTGAACACCGGGGAGCTGTTTTTT.

J is TRBJ2-2 and V is TRBV5-4, with 10 bases that match TRBD2. Unmatched junction bases numbered 8, after V lost 2 bases and J lost 1 base. Looked up from germline, CDR1 is SGHNT and CDR2 is YYREEE (reference sequence). This CDR3 spans 18 amino acids. The DNA of the CDR3 is TGTGCCAGCAGCTTCGGGCTTTGGACTAGCGGGAACACCGGGGAGCTGTTTTTT. This sequence encodes CASSFGLWTSGNTGELFF.

This sequence joins TRBV6-5 and TRBJ2-7; D unclear. This CDR3 is built from 13 residues. Per the germline V gene, CDR1 is MNHEY and CDR2 is SVGAGI. V lost 2 bases and J 4 bases, leaving 9 bases between the germline ends. The CDR3 spells CASSYTTEYEQYF. CDR3 coding DNA: TGTGCCAGCAGTTACACGACGGAGTACGAGCAGTACTTC.

CDR3 coding DNA: TGTGCCAGCAGTGAGGAGCTTGTGAGCAATCAGCCCCAGCATTTT. This encodes CASSEELVSNQPQHF. This rearrangement joins TRBV6-1 to TRBJ1-5; D is unclear. In germline, CDR1 is MNHNS, CDR2 SASEGT. This CDR3 region has 15 residues. Trimming cost V 3 bases and J 1 base, with 10 bases left between them.

V is TRBV12-3 or TRBV12-4 and J is TRBJ2-7; 7 nucleotides line up with TRBD1. Trimming removed 3 bases from V and 7 bases from J; junction bases left unmatched: 6. This CDR3 region has 13 residues. CDR3 region: CASSFGQVKEQYF. The DNA for the CDR3 is TGTGCCAGCAGTTTCGGACAGGTAAAAGAGCAGTACTTC.

The chain couples TRBV11-3 to TRBJ1-1; 7 bases line up with TRBD1. CDR3 size: 12 residues. Unmatched junction bases numbered 0, after V lost 4 bases and J lost 4 bases. Germline V CDR1 and CDR2: SGHNT, YENEEA. CDR3 sequence: CASSSGGTEAFF. DNA for the CDR3: TGTGCCAGCAGCTCAGGGGGCACTGAAGCTTTCTTT.

The rearrangement uses TRBV7-9 and TRBJ2-7; D is ambiguous. V lost 3 bases and J 4 bases, leaving 7 bases between the germline ends. This CDR3 comprises 12 residues. Germline values: CDR1 SEHNR, CDR2 FQNEAQ (reference sequence). The CDR3 region is CASSFDWYEQYF. The CDR3 nucleotides are TGTGCCAGCAGCTTCGACTGGTACGAGCAGTACTTC.

The chain uses TRBV11-1 and TRBJ2-5; perhaps TRBD1 as D (5 bases). Trimming took off 4 bases at V and 7 bases at J, with 10 bases between the two ends. The CDR3 loop spans 12 amino acids. Germline V CDR1 and CDR2: SGHAT, FQDESV (reference sequence). The CDR3 DNA reads as TGTGCCAGCAGCTCCCAAAGGGGGACCCAGTACTTC. Amino acid sequence: CASSSQRGTQYF.

The chain combines TRBV7-8 with TRBJ2-7, with TRBD2 matching over 8 bases. V was pared by 1 base and J by 9 bases, with 14 bases of the junction left unmatched. CDR1 is SGHVS and CDR2 is FQNEAQ in the germline V gene. The CDR3 totals 16 residues. The CDR3 is CASSLEGSGGAYGQYF. The CDR3 coding sequence is TGTGCCAGCAGCTTAGAGGGGAGCGGGGGCGCATATGGGCAGTACTTC.

The CDR3 spells CASSEPGGRGNEQFF. DNA of the CDR3: TGTGCCAGCAGTGAACCAGGGGGTAGGGGCAATGAGCAGTTCTTC. This chain connects TRBV2 to TRBJ2-1; 7 positions agree with TRBD1. In germline, CDR1 is SNHLY, CDR2 FYNNEI. Germline trimming cut 2 bases from V and 6 bases from J; bases unmatched to any gene: 7. CDR3 length: 15 residues.

The V call is TRBV18, the J call TRBJ2-1; D is uncertain. CDR3 length equals 14 residues. The germline V and J ends were trimmed by 2 bases and 7 bases, with 12 bases remaining between them. Germline values: CDR1 KGHSH, CDR2 LQKENI. The CDR3 region has the DNA TGTGCCAGCTCACCAGAGCGAACCGCGAATGAGCAGTTCTTC. Protein sequence: CASSPERTANEQFF.

This chain uses TRBV25-1 with TRBJ1-2; D perhaps matches TRBD1 (6 bases). Looked up from germline, CDR1 is MGHDK and CDR2 is SYGVNS. The V and J ends lost 6 bases and 4 bases respectively, with 15 bases between them. The CDR3 loop spans 14 amino acids. CDR3 amino acids: CASSSATGLYGYTF. The CDR3 nucleotides are TGTGCCAGCAGCAGCGCGACAGGTCTCTATGGCTACACCTTC.

V and J are TRBV24-1 and TRBJ1-5; no clear D. V lost 3 bases, J lost 6 bases, and 11 bases lay in between. The germline gives CDR1 KGHDR, CDR2 SFDVKD. The CDR3 loop spans 14 amino acids. The CDR3: CATSDRSVGQPQHF. The DNA for the CDR3 is TGTGCCACCAGTGATCGGTCGGTCGGTCAGCCCCAGCATTTT.

The chain carries TRBV2 and TRBJ2-2; D is perhaps TRBD1 (5 bases). Germline-derived CDR1 and CDR2 are SNHLY and FYNNEI. V was shortened by 8 bases and J by 0 bases, with 10 bases between the two germline ends. The CDR3 sequence is 14 residues long. This CDR3 reads CASGQGSNTGELFF. The CDR3 DNA is TGTGCCAGCGGACAAGGTTCGAACACCGGGGAGCTGTTTTTT.

The chain recombines TRBV24-1 with TRBJ2-1; the match to TRBD2 covers 11 bases. Trimming cost V 0 bases and J 6 bases; bases outside gene matches: 3. This CDR3 is 16 amino acids long. Germline CDR1 is KGHDR and CDR2 is SFDVKD. The CDR3 here is CATSDLKTSGTNEQFF. In nucleotides, the CDR3 is TGTGCCACCAGTGATTTGAAGACTAGCGGGACCAATGAGCAGTTCTTC.

V usage is TRBV28 and J usage is TRBJ2-1; 7 bases map to TRBD2. The CDR3 contains 12 residues. J lost 14 bases, V lost 9 bases, and 13 bases had no gene match. Germline CDR1 reads MDHEN; CDR2 reads SYDVKM. Here the CDR3 reads CASGRVSGTEFF. CDR3 nucleotides: TGTGCCAGTGGGAGGGTCTCGGGGACTGAGTTCTTC.

This sequence joins TRBV25-1 and TRBJ1-1; D unresolved. There are 13 residues in the CDR3. With 5 bases removed from V and 5 bases from J, the gap between germline ends came to 12 bases. Germline loops: CDR1 MGHDK, CDR2 SYGVNS. CDR3 loop: CASSPGLGTEAFF. CDR3 DNA: TGTGCCAGCAGTCCGGGTCTTGGAACTGAAGCTTTCTTT.

V usage is TRBV10-2 and J usage is TRBJ1-3; D gene ambiguous. Trimming pared 4 bases from V and 0 bases from J, leaving 13 bases between. CDR3 size: 16 residues. Germline V gives CDR1 WSHSY, CDR2 SAAADI. This CDR3 reads CASSGTGSNSGNTIYF. The CDR3 DNA reads TGCGCCAGCAGTGGGACGGGGTCGAACTCTGGAAACACCATATATTTT.